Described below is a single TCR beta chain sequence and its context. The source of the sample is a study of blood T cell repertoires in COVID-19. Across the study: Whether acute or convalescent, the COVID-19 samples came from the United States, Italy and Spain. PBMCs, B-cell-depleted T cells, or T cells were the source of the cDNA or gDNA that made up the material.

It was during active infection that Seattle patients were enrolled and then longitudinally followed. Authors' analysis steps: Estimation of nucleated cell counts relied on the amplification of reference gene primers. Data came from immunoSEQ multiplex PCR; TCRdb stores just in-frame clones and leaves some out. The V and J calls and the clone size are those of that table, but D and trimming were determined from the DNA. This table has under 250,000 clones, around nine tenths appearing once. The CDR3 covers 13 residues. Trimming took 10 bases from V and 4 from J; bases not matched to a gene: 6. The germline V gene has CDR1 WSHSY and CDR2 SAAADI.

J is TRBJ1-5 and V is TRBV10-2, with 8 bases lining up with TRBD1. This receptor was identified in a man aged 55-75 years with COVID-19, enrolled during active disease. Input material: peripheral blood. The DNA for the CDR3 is TGCGCCAAGACGAGGACAGGGAATCAGCCCCAGCATTTT. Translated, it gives CAKTRTGNQPQHF.